The present T cell receptor beta chain was sequenced within a study of blood T cell repertoires in COVID-19. Study-wide background: Acute-phase and convalescent COVID-19 samples originated in the United States, Italy and Spain. PBMCs, B-cell-depleted T cells, or T cells provided the cDNA or gDNA that made up the material.

V was clipped by 0 bases and J by 3 bases, with 14 bases between them. This CDR3 has 17 amino acids. Germline V gene lookup returns CDR1 LNHNV and CDR2 YYDKDF (reference sequence). Authors' methods: Reference gene primer amplification yielded estimated nucleated cell counts. The data were produced by immunoSEQ multiplex PCR, yet TCRdb's version contains in-frame clones alone and is incomplete. The D gene and trimming were derived from the DNA, and the V and J assignments and clone size from that table. The data hold tens of thousands of clones, with approximately 78% observed a single time. The sample comprised peripheral blood. The source is a human donor in a cohort sampled during active COVID-19. The chain carries TRBV15 and TRBJ2-2, with a weak D call TRBD1 (5 bases). CDR3 DNA sequence: TGTGCCACCAGCAGAGATCGACCTGGCAGGGACACCGGGGAGCTGTTTTTT. As protein: CATSRDRPGRDTGELFF.